Shown below are 11 T cell receptor beta chains from a single sample sequenced in a study of blood T cell repertoires in COVID-19 (TCRdb year 2020). The library was prepared using the immunoSEQ multiplex PCR assay. TCRdb limited this immuneACCESS table to in-frame rearrangements with V and J called. A share of clones is missing; checked studies link under half to unresolved V genes, and the rest is unexplained. Present in this sample are about 200,000 clones, approximately 85% of which were seen just once. The ten largest clones capture about 5% of the sample. The sample was peripheral blood. These receptor sequences come from a woman aged 70-85 years with COVID-19, enrolled during active disease.

The chain carries TRBV30 and TRBJ2-5, with 12 bases matching TRBD2. V lost 1 base and J lost 4; bases outside the gene matches: 4. The germline V gene has CDR1 GTSNPN and CDR2 SVGIG (reference sequence). CDR3 length: 15 residues. CDR3 amino acids: CAWSGTSGTRETQYF. CDR3 bases: TGTGCCTGGAGTGGGACTAGCGGGACGAGAGAGACCCAGTACTTC.

This chain joins TRBV6-5 and TRBJ2-3; possible D gene TRBD2, 6 bases. V lost 7 bases and J 6 bases, leaving 17 bases between the germline ends. The CDR3 loop spans 14 amino acids. Germline values: CDR1 MNHEY, CDR2 SVGAGI. The CDR3 DNA reads as TGTGCCAGCATGGGGACTTCGCCGTTGGATACGCAGTATTTT. This encodes CASMGTSPLDTQYF.

This clone counts as medium-sized. The chain uses TRBV5-1 and TRBJ2-6; tentatively, D is TRBD2 (6 bases). The germline V gene encodes CDR1 SGHRS and CDR2 YFSETQ. The CDR3 length is 21 residues. V dropped 3 bases and J dropped 0 bases, with 25 bases sitting between them. The CDR3 nucleotides read TGCGCCAGCAGCTCGGGTCAGGGTGCCGGGACTGATAGCTCTGGGGCCAACGTCCTGACTTTC. It translates to CASSSGQGAGTDSSGANVLTF.

This clone has just one count. This chain uses TRBV18 with TRBJ2-5; TRBD2 aligns across 8 bases. The V segment lost 2 bases and the J segment 1 base; nucleotides outside the gene matches: 3. Germline values: CDR1 KGHSH, CDR2 LQKENI. CDR3 length equals 15 residues. The CDR3 sequence is CASSPETSAQETQYF. Here the CDR3 DNA reads TGTGCCAGCTCACCAGAGACTAGCGCCCAAGAGACCCAGTACTTC.

The chain has TRBV5-4 and TRBJ1-1; D remains ambiguous. Trimming removed 0 bases at V and 5 bases at J, with 11 bases between. Germline V gene sequence: CDR1 SGHNT, CDR2 YYREEE (reference sequence). This CDR3 region has 14 residues. DNA of the CDR3: TGTGCCAGCAGCTTGGATCCGGGTGGTACTGAAGCTTTCTTT. It codes for CASSLDPGGTEAFF. The full variable domain, completed using reference TRBV5-4 and TRBJ1-1, is ETGVTQSPTHLIKTRGQQVTLRCSSQSGHNTVSWYQQALGQGPQFIFQYYREEENGRGNFPPRFSGLQFPNYSSELNVNALELDDSALYLCASSLDPGGTEAFFGQGTRLTVV.

This clone occurred once. J is TRBJ1-6 and V is TRBV7-3, with TRBD1 matching over 7 bases. Losses at the gene ends were 5 bases for V and 6 bases for J; bases not matched to a gene: 4. The CDR3 has 14 residues. Looked up from germline, CDR1 is SGHTA and CDR2 is FQGTGA. For the CDR3, the DNA is TGTGCCAGCAGCATGGGACAGCCTAATTCACCCCTCCACTTT. Amino acid sequence: CASSMGQPNSPLHF. Variable domain in full (rest from reference TRBV7-3 and TRBJ1-6): GAGVSQTPSNKVTEKGKYVELRCDPISGHTALYWYRQSLGQGPEFLIYFQGTGAADDSGLPNDRFFAVRPEGSVSTLKIQRTERGDSAVYLCASSMGQPNSPLHFGNGTRLTVT.

V is TRBV10-2 and J is TRBJ2-1, with D perhaps matching TRBD2 (5 bases). The V end was cut by 6 bases, the J end by 4 bases, with 10 bases between. The CDR3 is made up of 13 amino acids. Germline CDR1 is WSHSY and CDR2 is SAAADI. CDR3 coding DNA: TGCGCCAGCAGCCGGACTGAGTACAATGAGCAGTTCTTC. Amino acid sequence: CASSRTEYNEQFF.

The CDR3 DNA reads TGTGCCAGCAGTGATCGGGGGGGGAAGCAGCCCCAGCATTTT. Residues: CASSDRGGKQPQHF. The rearrangement uses TRBV2 and TRBJ1-5, with D possibly TRBD1 on 5 matching bases. Trimming took off 3 bases at V and 7 bases at J, with 13 bases between the two ends. The CDR3 is 14 residues long. CDR1 and CDR2 (germline): SNHLY, FYNNEI.

This chain links TRBV7-8 with TRBJ1-4; D is undetermined. CDR1 and CDR2 from the germline V gene are SGHVS and FQNEAQ. Deletions cut 1 base from V and 4 bases from J, with 7 bases between. The CDR3 is made up of 14 amino acids. The chain's CDR3 is CASSLGRVNEKLFF. The CDR3 bases are TGTGCCAGCAGCTTAGGGCGGGTTAATGAAAAACTGTTTTTT.

The chain is built from TRBV7-2 and TRBJ2-1; D is unclear. The V end was cut by 2 bases, the J end by 0 bases, with 11 bases between. Germline CDR1 reads SGHTA; CDR2 reads FQGNSA. The CDR3 runs to 16 residues. The CDR3 loop reads CASSLSPASSYNEQFF. In DNA, the CDR3 is TGTGCCAGCAGCTTAAGCCCAGCTAGCTCCTACAATGAGCAGTTCTTC.

The V call is TRBV7-2, the J call TRBJ2-5; TRBD2 agrees at 10 bases. Germline values: CDR1 SGHTA, CDR2 FQGNSA. The CDR3 has 16 amino acids. The junction had 13 bases not matched to a gene; V was cut back by 5 bases and J by 7 bases. This chain's CDR3 is CASSPPSGRRIGTQYF. CDR3 sequence (DNA): TGTGCCAGCAGCCCGCCTAGCGGGAGAAGGATTGGGACCCAGTACTTC.